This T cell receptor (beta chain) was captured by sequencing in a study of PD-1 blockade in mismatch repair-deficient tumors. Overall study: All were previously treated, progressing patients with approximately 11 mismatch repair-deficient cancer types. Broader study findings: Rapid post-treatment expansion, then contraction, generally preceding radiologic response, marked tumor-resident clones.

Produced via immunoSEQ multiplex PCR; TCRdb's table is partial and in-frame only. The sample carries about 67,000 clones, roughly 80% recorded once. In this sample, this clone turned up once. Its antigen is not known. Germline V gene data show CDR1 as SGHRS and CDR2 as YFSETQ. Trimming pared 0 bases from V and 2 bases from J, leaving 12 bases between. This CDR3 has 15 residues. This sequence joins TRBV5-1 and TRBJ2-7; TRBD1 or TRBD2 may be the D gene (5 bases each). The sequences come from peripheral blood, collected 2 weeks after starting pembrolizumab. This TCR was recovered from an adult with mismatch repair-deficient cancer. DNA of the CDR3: TGCGCCAGCAGCTTGGCCAGGGAGCCCCCCTACGAGCAGTACTTC. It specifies CASSLAREPPYEQYF.